The T cell receptor (beta chain) described here comes from a study of shared clonotypes between healthy human individuals (dated by TCRdb to 2019 to 2021). Describing the broader study: The cohort included a few men and a couple of women between 18 and 49 years of age. To estimate repertoire size and how much clonotypes are shared between individuals, the study performed deep sequencing of blood TCR repertoires from roughly five healthy adults. Per donor, three plates each were used for CD4 naive and CD4 memory, two for CD8 naive, and one for CD8 memory. Libraries were prepared and TCR repertoires were sequenced by different laboratories using diverse techniques, in order to increase sequencing depth and limit assay-specific biases. Each donor's leukapheresis produced roughly between roughly 0.85 and 9 billion PBMCs. On the study overall, not on this receptor specifically: Because the study included only a small number of donors, the genetic and exposure-history diversity represented was limited. Only blood was sampled, and tissue TCR repertoires likely differ from those in blood. Clonotypes shared by all four sorted-subset donors showed higher generation probabilities than non-shared clonotypes. Estimated clonotype richness was generally larger for naive than for memory subsets. When a few donors were compared, the shared fraction of clonotypes was around 5% for naive CD4, around 3.6% for naive CD8, more than 2% for memory CD4, and 0.35% to 0.5% for memory CD8. Based on pairwise subsampling, the degree of clonotype sharing among donors was expected to be affected by sequencing depth. Incomplete sequencing was indicated by rarefaction of sorted-subset datasets, despite the large sequencing depth.

CD8 naive samples were obtained by positive selection for CCR7 among CD45RO-negative cells, yielding a CD45RA+CCR7+ population from which TemRA cells were excluded. Healthy HIV-negative adults with no recently reported acute infections or vaccinations were included as donors. Every donor was a Caucasian adult living in Nashville, Tennessee, USA. Blood was obtained by leukapheresis, after which PBMCs were separated by Ficoll-Histopaque density gradient centrifugation and cryopreserved in liquid nitrogen vapor phase. Analytical flow cytometry was used to check the purity and quantity of each magnetically sorted T cell population. Genomic DNA was isolated from every sorted fraction and measured by UV absorbance on a Nanodrop 2000c. Comments on this clone: Which antigen it targets is not known. Base qualities are not recorded, but no much larger clone differs from it by a single base.

TCR CDR3 regions were amplified from genomic DNA by multiplex PCR using the deep immunoSEQ assay. Genomic DNA extracted from each cell subset was distributed evenly over all wells of several immunoSEQ 96-well plates, and each plate served as one replicate. For sorted subsets, around 200 ng genomic DNA, equal to tens of thousands of T cell genomes, was loaded into each replicate PCR. Purified libraries were quantified with a Qubit 3.0 fluorometer, sized on a Bioanalyzer 2100, and re-quantified with the KAPA Library Quantification kit. A separate single-read 150-cycle Illumina NextSeq 550 flow cell was used to sequence each immunoSEQ 96-well plate. In the source study's methods: Because the immunoSEQ output held only junctional sequences and lacked quality scores, the filtering could not match the filtering applied to full-length reads. To assign V/J genes and CDR3, sequences were annotated using PyIR, a Python wrapper for IgBLAST v1.9, with IMGT germline references. Reads were removed for weak V/J assignments (E-value above 1e-6), missing CDR3, stop codons, out-of-frame junctions, or ambiguous translated residues. V3J clonotypes were defined as sequences sharing an identical inferred V gene, J gene, and CDR3 amino acid sequence. Percentage overlap between repertoires was computed as shared unique clonotypes divided by the size of the smaller repertoire. RTK rarefaction, the Chao1 estimator, and Recon v2.1 estimates of unobserved clonotypes were used to assess repertoire richness. Generation probabilities were computed with OLGA for all TCRbeta clonotypes obtained by the gDNA method from several donors. TCRdb holds this immuneACCESS table with in-frame rearrangements only. Some clones are missing; in checked studies, unresolved V genes explain under half, and the rest has no known cause. V and J calls and clone size are as listed in that table; D and trimming were resolved from the DNA. For this sample there are about 600,000 clones; over 95% appear just once. Clones ranked in the top ten supply roughly 0.1% of the sample.

The cysteine opens and the phenylalanine closes a CDR3 of 13 amino acids. Left in the record is the CDR3 DNA by itself, 39 bases read in frame from the first base. CDR1 and CDR2 (MNHEY, SMNVEV) derive from the germline V gene (reference sequence). Between the V and J ends, shortened by 7 bases and 4 bases respectively, the junction contains 14 bases. Sequencing was carried out using naive CD8+ T cells sorted from blood. This sample's cell subset or site label indicates: CD45RA+CCR7+. The rearrangement combines TRBV27 with TRBJ2-7, with the D segment identity uncertain. This receptor was identified in a woman aged 25 to 45 in good health. The DNA is as follows: TGTGCCAGCACGGACGCGGAAAGATACGAGCAGTACTTC. The resulting protein is CASTDAERYEQYF.